This entry features one T cell receptor beta chain sequence. The antigen is not known. The sample is drawn from a study of memory CD4+ T cells and cytomegalovirus serostatus. Libraries were prepared by immunoSEQ multiplex PCR; TCRdb keeps only in-frame clonotypes and omits some of them. The sample consists of 35,000 to 40,000 clones, approximately 79% of them appearing once. V lost 0 bases to trimming and J lost 4 bases, with 15 bases between them. CDR3 length equals 16 residues. The germline CDR1 and CDR2 sequences are LGHNA and YSLEER. The sort gate was single viable CD3+CD4+CD8-CD45RO+ cells for memory CD4+ T cells. Serum IgG to CMV pp150, pp28, p38 and p52 defined serostatus. After thawing, CD4+ T cells were positively selected. Points from the study as a whole: Of around 160 reported CMV TCRbeta sequences, 55 to 80 were found in memory CD4+ repertoires.

The sequenced sample was memory CD4+ T cells from blood. The chain uses TRBV4-3 and TRBJ1-2; D possibly corresponds to TRBD1 (6 bases). The clonotype was recovered from an adult in good health and CMV-seropositive. CDR3 coding DNA: TGCGCCAGCAGCCAAGATTTTGGAGGGGGTGGCTATGGCTACACCTTC. Translated: CASSQDFGGGGYGYTF.